The sequence of this TCR beta chain was determined in a study of vaccination effects on CD4 cells after COVID-19. Following an approximately 10-day culture, CD4+ T cells were purified. Cultures received IL-2 medium that replaced half the medium on days 3 and 7. TCRdb's copy holds only in-frame clones and misses some; the assay was immunoSEQ multiplex PCR. Of fewer than 40,000 clones in the sample, 55% to 80% are singletons; the top ten hold over 4%. Concerning this clone: Its antigen is undetermined.

V was clipped by 10 bases and J by 6 bases; unmatched bases: 17. The CDR3 is 17 amino acids. CDR1 is LNHDA and CDR2 is SQIVND in the germline V gene (reference sequence). The clonotype originates from a human donor who received a COVID-19 vaccine. This sequence joins TRBV19 and TRBJ2-1, with 11 bases aligning to TRBD2. The source material was CD4+ T cells from PBMCs cultured without peptide, sampled before COVID-19 vaccination. CDR3 nucleotides: TGTGCCACCGTTGTTCCGACTAGCGGGATAATGTTCAATGAGCAGTTCTTC. It yields the protein CATVVPTSGIMFNEQFF.